The 5 T cell receptor beta chains below come from one sample, sequenced in a study of cytomegalovirus exposure and HLA in healthy donors. The PCR was carried out with 60 Vbeta primers and 13 Jbeta primers. Profiling relied on immunoSEQ multiplex PCR, and the TCRdb table lists in-frame clones only, not all of them. Of 160,000 or so clones listed, around 80% are singletons. Material: PBMCs. These receptors were collected from a male donor in good health and CMV-seropositive.

As concerns this clone: Other DNA sequences in the sample encode the same CDR3. This chain links TRBV7-2 with TRBJ2-7, with 10 bases identical to TRBD1. After removal of 1 base from V and 2 bases from J, the junction contained 2 bases not matched to a gene. This CDR3 is built from 15 residues. Germline CDR1 and CDR2: SGHTA and FQGNSA. The CDR3 DNA follows: TGTGCCAGCAGCTTAGTGGGGACAGGGGCCTACGAGCAGTACTTC. Protein product: CASSLVGTGAYEQYF. Full variable domain (missing parts from reference TRBV7-2 and TRBJ2-7): GAGVSQSPSNKVTEKGKDVELRCDPISGHTALYWYRQSLGQGLEFLIYFQGNSAPDKSGLPSDRFSAERTGGSVSTLTIQRTQQEDSAVYLCASSLVGTGAYEQYFGPGTRLTVT.

J is TRBJ2-7 and V is TRBV28, with a tentative D call TRBD1 (6 bases). This CDR3 is 14 amino acids long. V was clipped by 6 bases and J by 3 bases, with 15 bases between them. Looked up from germline, CDR1 is MDHEN and CDR2 is SYDVKM. The CDR3 is CASRRPGQLYEQYF. CDR3 nucleotide sequence: TGTGCCAGCAGACGACCGGGACAACTCTACGAGCAGTACTTC.

This clone was recorded only once. The chain has TRBV19 and TRBJ1-2; no clear D gene. CDR3 length: 14 amino acids. Germline lookup yields CDR1 LNHDA and CDR2 SQIVND (reference sequence). Trimming shortened V by 0 bases and J by 3 bases, and 8 bases separated the two germline ends. The CDR3, as DNA: TGTGCCAGTAGTATAGATATAACAGACTATGGCTACACCTTC. It codes for CASSIDITDYGYTF.

Regarding this clone: Mismatch with germline at one junction end may stem from a read error. The genes are TRBV11-2 and TRBJ2-7; D might be TRBD2 (6 bases). The CDR3 totals 14 residues. Germline V gives CDR1 SGHAT, CDR2 FQNNGV. In DNA form, the CDR3 reads TGTGCCAGCAGCTCTCAAAGAGGAGGGCCTAAGGTTGGCTTC. Translating it yields CASSSQRGGPKVGF.

The chain combines TRBV5-1 with TRBJ2-5, with TRBD2 matching over 8 bases. CDR1 is SGHRS, CDR2 YFSETQ, per germline. The CDR3 loop spans 16 amino acids. Trimming removed 2 bases from V and 3 bases from J; junction bases left unmatched: 9. This CDR3 is CASSFSGGGPKETQYF. The CDR3 nucleotides read TGCGCCAGCAGCTTCTCTGGCGGGGGGCCAAAAGAGACCCAGTACTTC. The full variable domain, completed using reference TRBV5-1 and TRBJ2-5, is KAGVTQTPRYLIKTRGQQVTLSCSPISGHRSVSWYQQTPGQGLQFLFEYFSETQRNKGNFPGRFSGRQFSNSRSEMNVSTLELGDSALYLCASSFSGGGPKETQYFGPGTRLLVL.